This T cell receptor (beta chain) was retrieved from a study of tumor and adjacent non-tumor tissue in lung cancer. On the study more broadly: On average, productive TCRbeta reads reached about 4.4 million per sample.

The CDR3 runs to 16 residues. The germline CDR1 and CDR2 sequences are MDHEN and SYDVKM. Study-wide results and limits: Tumor repertoires had a smaller top 100 clone share than normal lung.

No cell sorting was done before RNA was extracted from the tissue. Newly diagnosed lung cancer patients had thoracic surgery in China, August–November 2014, without prior chemotherapy. This clonotype was recorded only once. Its antigen is not known. A read error may account for a junction end that differs from germline. Three rounds of nested PCR, following a modified ARM-PCR protocol, produced the TCRbeta library. TCRdb redid the calling of the multiplex PCR reads with MiXCR, one entry per CDR3 protein. The table lists roughly 200,000 distinct CDR3 sequences, 71% of them singletons. The sequenced sample was lung tumor tissue. V gene TRBV28 combines with J gene TRBJ2-6, with D tentatively TRBD1 (5 bases). The receptor comes from a man aged 55 to 70 with non-small cell lung cancer. CDR3 region: CASSPNLGLGANALTF. CDR3 in DNA: TGTGCCAGCAGCCCTAATTTGGGTCTTGGGGCCAACGCCCTGACTTTC.